Shown below are 2 T cell receptor beta chains from a single sample sequenced in a study of beta chain features in type 1 diabetes. Expressed TCRB transcripts were sequenced because the isolated RNA had all been reverse transcribed beforehand. TCRdb's copy holds only in-frame clones and misses some; the assay was immunoSEQ multiplex PCR. This sample has around 500,000 clones, with approximately 31% found just once. Sequencing was carried out using naive CD4+ T cells from blood. The receptors originated from a young man in good health.

In its sample, this clone was seen a few times. This chain connects TRBV4-3 to TRBJ1-1, with 7 bases matching TRBD1. Looked up from germline, CDR1 is LGHNA and CDR2 is YSLEER. With 4 bases clipped from V and 0 bases from J, the junction kept 5 bases outside the gene matches. This CDR3 is built from 15 residues. The CDR3 loop is CASSPRTGLNTEAFF. CDR3 DNA sequence: TGCGCCAGCAGCCCACGGACAGGTCTGAACACTGAAGCTTTCTTT.

This clone was picked up a small number of times. The chain is built from TRBV28 and TRBJ2-4, with D unresolved. Germline loops: CDR1 MDHEN, CDR2 SYDVKM. The CDR3 has 12 amino acids. V lost 11 bases, J lost 7 bases, and 15 bases lay in between. The CDR3 reads CASTTGANIQYF. CDR3 DNA: TGTGCCTCTACGACCGGCGCCAACATTCAGTACTTC.